The rows below give T cell receptor beta chains drawn from one sample of a study of blood T cell repertoires in COVID-19. Sequencing was performed with immunoSEQ multiplex PCR; in TCRdb, only in-frame clones are kept and a portion is missing. The table records under 300,000 clones, 81% of them present only once. Sequencing was done on a sample of peripheral blood. The receptors stem from a woman aged 60-75 years with active or convalescent COVID-19. Both conserved end residues are part of each CDR3. Each record gives: J gene, V gene, CDR3 protein.

>TRBJ2-7|TRBV7-6
CASSLRQNNEQYF
>TRBJ1-1|TRBV19
CASSIATTNTEAFF
>TRBJ2-7|TRBV19
CASSIELAGGLEQYF
>TRBJ1-2|TRBV5-1
CASSLGRGRYTF
>TRBJ1-5|TRBV30
CAWSGRGFSNQPQHF
>TRBJ1-1|TRBV15
CATSRDLQGAFF
>TRBJ2-1|TRBV23-1
CASSHPDARASLDNEQFF
>TRBJ2-5|TRBV30
CAWARGHQETQYF
>TRBJ2-3|TRBV11-2
CASSLGEAPDTQYF
>TRBJ1-2|TRBV25-1
CASSGVYGYTF
>TRBJ2-5|TRBV7-8
CASSRDRQETQYF
>TRBJ1-4|TRBV5-1
CASSLAGEGNEKLFF
>TRBJ1-5|TRBV21-1
CASSKVDRDCAWGSYQPQHF
>TRBJ1-4|TRBV18
CASSPTGTNEKLFF
>TRBJ2-1|TRBV24-1
CATSDSRGGFNEQFF
>TRBJ1-1|TRBV2
CASSDTVTEAFF